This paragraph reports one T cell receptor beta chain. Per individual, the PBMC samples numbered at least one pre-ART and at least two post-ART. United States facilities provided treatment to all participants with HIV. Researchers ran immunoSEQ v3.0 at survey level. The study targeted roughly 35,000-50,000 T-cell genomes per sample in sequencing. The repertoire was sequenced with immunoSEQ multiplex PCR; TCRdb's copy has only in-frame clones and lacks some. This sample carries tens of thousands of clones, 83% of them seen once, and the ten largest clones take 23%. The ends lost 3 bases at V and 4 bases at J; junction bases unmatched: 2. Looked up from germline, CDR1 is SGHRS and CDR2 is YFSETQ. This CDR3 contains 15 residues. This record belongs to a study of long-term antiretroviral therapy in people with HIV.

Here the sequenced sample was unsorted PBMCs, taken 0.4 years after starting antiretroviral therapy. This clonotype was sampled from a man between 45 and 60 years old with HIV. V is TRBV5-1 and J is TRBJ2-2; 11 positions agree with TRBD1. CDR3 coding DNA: TGCGCCAGCAGCTCCGGGACAGGGGGCACCGGGGAGCTGTTTTTT. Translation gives CASSSGTGGTGELFF.